This TCR beta chain was sequenced in a study of blood T cell repertoires in COVID-19. Sequencing was performed with immunoSEQ multiplex PCR; in TCRdb, only in-frame clones are kept and a portion is missing. The sample yields roughly 520,000 clones, 85% to 90% seen once. Germline CDR1 ENHRY, CDR2 SYGVKD. Unmatched junction bases numbered 9, after V lost 4 bases and J lost 3 bases. This CDR3 comprises 16 residues. The chain combines TRBV10-3 with TRBJ1-1; the match to TRBD1 covers 9 bases. Source material: PBMCs or T cells enriched from blood (not recorded which). This clonotype originated in a woman aged 40-49 years who had recovered from COVID-19. The CDR3 spells CAISATRTGEDTEAFF. The CDR3, as DNA: TGTGCCATCAGTGCGACCAGGACAGGGGAGGACACTGAAGCTTTCTTT.